This entry lists 18 T cell receptor beta chains sequenced from one sample in a study of blood T cell repertoires in COVID-19. The protocol was immunoSEQ multiplex PCR, while the TCRdb copy is restricted to in-frame clones and leaves out a portion. Of roughly 180,000 clones in the sample, 65% to 85% are singletons; the top ten hold around 6.3%. Material: peripheral blood. The receptors originated from a woman in her forties with COVID-19, enrolled during active disease.

Here the CDR3 reads CASRSAAGSYEQYF. The CDR3 nucleotides are TGTGCCAGCAGGTCGGCAGCGGGGTCCTACGAGCAGTACTTC. The chain links TRBV13 to TRBJ2-7; 7 bases agree with TRBD2. Germline-derived CDR1 and CDR2 are PRHDT and FYEKMQ (reference sequence). This CDR3 region has 14 residues. V was pared by 6 bases and J by 1 base, with 6 bases of the junction left unmatched.

The rearrangement joins TRBV6-2 or TRBV6-3 to TRBJ1-2; no clear D gene. V shed 4 bases and J shed 5 bases, with 8 bases lying between them. The CDR3 loop spans 12 amino acids. Germline assignment: CDR1 MNHEY and CDR2 SVGEGT. Here the CDR3 DNA reads TGTGCCAGCAGTTCGGGGATTTATGGCTACACCTTC. As protein: CASSSGIYGYTF.

The CDR3 loop is CASSIKRGARTDTQYF. The CDR3 DNA reads as TGTGCCAGCAGCATAAAGCGGGGGGCCCGTACAGATACGCAGTATTTT. This chain connects TRBV21-1 to TRBJ2-3; the table names TRBD2, a call not compared with the DNA. TRBV21-1 is a pseudogene segment. The CDR3 runs to 16 residues.

V is TRBV24-1 and J is TRBJ1-1, with D possibly being TRBD1 (5 bases). V lost 2 bases, J lost 6 bases, and 9 bases lay in between. Germline lookup yields CDR1 KGHDR and CDR2 SFDVKD. This CDR3 spans 13 amino acids. CDR3 DNA: TGTGCCACCAGTGATTCCCCGGGGGCTGAAGCTTTCTTT. Its protein is CATSDSPGAEAFF.

V usage is TRBV5-1 and J usage is TRBJ1-1, with D maybe TRBD1 (5 bases). Germline-derived CDR1 and CDR2 are SGHRS and YFSETQ. The CDR3 extends over 15 amino acids. V was clipped by 4 bases and J by 4 bases, with 17 bases between them. CDR3 amino acids: CASSPGGARGTEAFF. The CDR3 DNA is TGCGCCAGCAGCCCCGGGGGAGCACGCGGCACTGAAGCTTTCTTT.

The chain links TRBV2 to TRBJ1-5, with D unresolved. The CDR3 is made up of 12 amino acids. Germline assignment: CDR1 SNHLY and CDR2 FYNNEI. The V end was cut by 4 bases, the J end by 10 bases, with 11 bases between. CDR3 DNA sequence: TGTGCCAGCAGTGTGACGTCGGGACCCCAGCATTTT. Protein sequence: CASSVTSGPQHF.

V is TRBV6-5 and J is TRBJ1-1; D is undetermined. The CDR3 length is 15 residues. Trimming took 1 base from V and 1 from J, leaving 10 bases between them. Germline V gene data show CDR1 as MNHEY and CDR2 as SVGAGI. The CDR3 is CASSYYSVRNTEAFF. The DNA of the CDR3 is TGTGCCAGCAGTTACTATTCGGTTCGGAACACTGAAGCTTTCTTT.

The chain recombines TRBV28 with TRBJ1-2, with D tentatively TRBD1 (6 bases). The V gene lost 6 bases and the J gene lost 5 bases, with 16 bases spanning the gap. The CDR3 length is 14 residues. Germline loops: CDR1 MDHEN, CDR2 SYDVKM. The CDR3, as DNA: TGTGCCAGCAGCCCCAGACAGGTCGGGTATGGCTACACCTTC. Encoded protein: CASSPRQVGYGYTF.

This chain connects TRBV28 to TRBJ2-5, with D possibly matching TRBD1 (5 bases). The V end was cut by 3 bases, the J end by 2 bases, with 16 bases between. The CDR3 has 16 amino acids. CDR1 and CDR2 (germline): MDHEN, SYDVKM. CDR3 loop: CASSFRTTGQQETQYF. CDR3 DNA sequence: TGTGCCAGCAGTTTCCGCACCACAGGACAACAAGAGACCCAGTACTTC.

On this clone itself: Possible read error: a much larger clone is one base away. The V and J genes are TRBV12-3 or TRBV12-4 and TRBJ1-1; D is unresolved. V lost 3 bases, J lost 1 base, and 3 bases lay in between. CDR3 size: 12 residues. The CDR3 region is CASSFQNTEAFF. For the CDR3, the DNA is TGTGCCAGCAGTTTTCAGAACACTGAAGCTTTCTTT.

This clone was seen only once. J is TRBJ1-1 and V is TRBV5-8, with 9 bases identical to TRBD1. CDR3 length: 14 residues. The germline gives CDR1 SGHTS, CDR2 YDEGEE. Losses at the gene ends were 6 bases for V and 5 bases for J; bases not matched to a gene: 8. DNA of the CDR3: TGTGCCAGCACCCATCGGACAGGGGTGACTGAAGCTTTCTTT. Its translation: CASTHRTGVTEAFF.

This sequence joins TRBV11-3 and TRBJ2-2, with TRBD1 as a possible D gene (6 bases). Germline V lookup: CDR1 SGHNT, CDR2 YENEEA. CDR3 length equals 17 residues. Trimming removed 3 bases from V and 0 bases from J, with 14 bases in between. The CDR3 loop reads CASSFQGSAANTGELFF. Here the CDR3 DNA reads TGTGCCAGCAGCTTCCAGGGGAGCGCCGCGAACACCGGGGAGCTGTTTTTT. The complete variable domain, with remaining parts taken from reference TRBV11-3 and TRBJ2-2, reads EAGVVQSPRYKIIEKKQPVAFWCNPISGHNTLYWYLQNLGQGPELLIRYENEEAVDDSQLPKDRFSAERLKGVDSTLKIQPAELGDSAVYLCASSFQGSAANTGELFFGEGSRLTVL.

CDR3 DNA: TGCGCCAGCAGTAAAAATCGTGAAGCTTTCTTT. It codes for CASSKNREAFF. V is TRBV10-1 and J is TRBJ1-1; D is undetermined. The germline V and J ends were trimmed by 5 bases and 7 bases, with 8 bases remaining between them. Germline V gene lookup returns CDR1 WNHNN and CDR2 SYGVQD (reference sequence). The CDR3 is 11 amino acids.

The chain joins TRBV12-3 or TRBV12-4 to TRBJ2-7; unclear D gene. Trimming took 7 bases from V and 4 from J, leaving 11 bases between them. The CDR3 extends over 12 amino acids. CDR3 protein: CASTLGIYEQYF. CDR3 nucleotide sequence: TGTGCCAGCACCCTAGGAATATACGAGCAGTACTTC.

The rearrangement joins TRBV7-9 to TRBJ2-3; no firm D call. The germline V and J ends were trimmed by 8 bases and 8 bases, with 11 bases remaining between them. This CDR3 region has 11 residues. Germline CDR1 reads SEHNR; CDR2 reads FQNEAQ (reference sequence). Here the CDR3 DNA reads TGTGCCAGCCGCTCCTCCGGTACGCAGTATTTT. Amino acid sequence: CASRSSGTQYF. The variable domain in full, with the rest retrieved from reference TRBV7-9 and TRBJ2-3, is DTGVSQNPRHKITKRGQNVTFRCDPISEHNRLYWYRQTLGQGPEFLTYFQNEAQLEKSRLLSDRFSAERPKGSFSTLEIQRTEQGDSAMYLCASRSSGTQYFGPGTRLTVL.

This clone showed up just once. The genes are TRBV5-1 and TRBJ2-3; 9 positions agree with TRBD2. With 0 bases clipped from V and 1 base from J, the junction kept 9 bases outside the gene matches. Looked up from germline, CDR1 is SGHRS and CDR2 is YFSETQ. CDR3 size: 18 residues. CDR3 region: CASSLGVLAGSRTDTQYF. The CDR3 bases are TGCGCCAGCAGCTTGGGGGTCCTAGCGGGGTCCCGCACAGATACGCAGTATTTT.

The chain employs TRBV6-1 and TRBJ2-2, with 12 nucleotides matching TRBD2. CDR3 size: 15 residues. After removal of 2 bases from V and 6 bases from J, the junction contained 1 base not matched to a gene. Germline CDR1 and CDR2: MNHNS and SASEGT. The CDR3, as DNA: TGTGCCAGCAGTGAACTAGCGGGAGGGCCCGGGGAGCTGTTTTTT. It codes for CASSELAGGPGELFF.

V usage is TRBV6-5 and J usage is TRBJ2-2; 9 positions agree with TRBD2. The J segment lost 9 bases and the V segment lost 7 bases, leaving 9 bases of the junction unmatched. In germline, CDR1 is MNHEY, CDR2 SVGAGI. The CDR3 length is 14 residues. In nucleotides, the CDR3 is TGTGCCAGCATAAGGCTAGCGGGACCCCGGGAGCTGTTTTTT. Protein: CASIRLAGPRELFF.